Shown below are 30 T cell receptor beta chains from a single sample sequenced in a study of blood T cell repertoires in COVID-19. The repertoire was sequenced with immunoSEQ multiplex PCR; TCRdb's copy has only in-frame clones and lacks some. The sample comprises 150,000 to 180,000 clones, about 88% of which are singletons, and 2.4% rests with the top ten. The specimen was peripheral blood. All receptors come from a woman aged 70-85 years with acute or convalescent COVID-19.

The chain is built from TRBV29-1 and TRBJ1-2; maybe TRBD1 (6 bases). Trimming pared 8 bases from V and 10 bases from J, leaving 20 bases between. Per germline, CDR1 SQVTM and CDR2 ANQGSEA. There are 12 residues in the CDR3. The CDR3 spells CSFRSGERDYTF. For the CDR3, the DNA is TGCAGCTTCCGCTCAGGGGAAAGGGACTACACCTTC. The full variable domain, with the rest looked up from reference TRBV29-1 and TRBJ1-2, is SAVISQKPSRDICQRGTSLTIQCQVDSQVTMMFWYRQQPGQSLTLIATANQGSEATYESGFVIDKFPISRPNLTFSTLTVSNMSPEDSSIYLCSFRSGERDYTFGSGTRLTVV.

This clone was counted between two and nine times. The chain joins TRBV6-2 or TRBV6-3 to TRBJ2-1; no clear D gene. Germline V gene sequence: CDR1 MNHEY, CDR2 SVGEGT. V gave up 3 bases and J gave up 0 bases, with 12 bases separating them. The CDR3 is 16 amino acids. CDR3 loop: CASSYAEASSYNEQFF. The CDR3 DNA is TGTGCCAGCAGTTATGCAGAGGCTAGCTCCTACAATGAGCAGTTCTTC.

This sequence joins TRBV7-8 and TRBJ2-1, with a weak D call TRBD1 (6 bases). The CDR3 runs to 15 residues. Germline values: CDR1 SGHVS, CDR2 FQNEAQ. V was trimmed by 1 base and J by 7 bases, leaving 14 bases between them. The CDR3 nucleotides read TGTGCCAGCAGCTTAGGACAGGTCAAGGGGAATGAGCAGTTCTTC. It translates to CASSLGQVKGNEQFF.

A single count supports this clone. This CDR3 reads CASSTDRFIGYTF. DNA for the CDR3: TGTGCCAGTAGTACTGACAGGTTCATTGGCTACACCTTC. The chain uses TRBV19 and TRBJ1-2; D is perhaps TRBD1 (6 bases). The germline V gene encodes CDR1 LNHDA and CDR2 SQIVND (reference sequence). The CDR3 is made up of 13 amino acids. The V end lost 4 bases, the J end lost 7 bases, and 13 bases lay between the germline ends. Based on the CDR3 plus reference TRBV19 and TRBJ1-2, the full variable domain is DGGITQSPKYLFRKEGQNVTLSCEQNLNHDAMYWYRQDPGQGLRLIYYSQIVNDFQKGDIAEGYSVSREKKESFPLTVTSAQKNPTAFYLCASSTDRFIGYTFGSGTRLTVV.

The CDR3 bases are TGTGCCAGCAGCTTGCTGGGAGGGTCTGGAAACACCATATATTTT. The encoded protein is CASSLLGGSGNTIYF. The gene calls are TRBV5-4 and TRBJ1-3; D is unresolved. The ends were cut back, 1 base at V and 1 base at J, with 9 bases in the middle. CDR1 and CDR2 (germline): SGHNT, YYREEE (reference sequence). The CDR3 contains 15 residues. Variable domain in full (rest from reference TRBV5-4 and TRBJ1-3): ETGVTQSPTHLIKTRGQQVTLRCSSQSGHNTVSWYQQALGQGPQFIFQYYREEENGRGNFPPRFSGLQFPNYSSELNVNALELDDSALYLCASSLLGGSGNTIYFGEGSWLTVV.

The CDR3 nucleotides read TGTGCCAGCAGTTTATTCGTAGGAAACACCATATATTTT. Its translation is CASSLFVGNTIYF. The chain has TRBV28 and TRBJ1-3; D call uncertain. The CDR3 covers 13 residues. Trimming removed 1 base from V and 4 bases from J, with 5 bases in between. Germline assignment: CDR1 MDHEN and CDR2 SYDVKM.

The V call is TRBV9, the J call TRBJ2-5; weak D call: TRBD2 (6 bases). CDR1 is SGDLS, CDR2 YYNGEE, per germline. The CDR3 is 14 residues long. V lost 0 bases and J lost 5, with 11 bases in between. The CDR3 nucleotides are TGTGCCAGCAGCGTAGTCGGCGGGAAGGAGACCCAGTACTTC. Residues: CASSVVGGKETQYF.

This clone was detected only once. This rearrangement joins TRBV28 to TRBJ1-1, with D tentatively TRBD1 (5 bases). Germline loops: CDR1 MDHEN, CDR2 SYDVKM. This CDR3 comprises 18 residues. V lost 6 bases and J 0 bases, leaving 23 bases between the germline ends. The CDR3 sequence: CASRSFGLSRGMNTEAFF. The CDR3, as DNA: TGTGCCAGCAGGTCTTTCGGCCTCTCTCGGGGGATGAACACTGAAGCTTTCTTT.

The chain employs TRBV30 and TRBJ2-7; no definite D call. Germline-derived CDR1 and CDR2 are GTSNPN and SVGIG (reference sequence). Trimming removed 3 bases at V and 6 bases at J, with 15 bases between. The CDR3 is 13 residues long. The CDR3 protein is CAWSLTRRSEQYF. The DNA for the CDR3 is TGTGCCTGGAGCCTGACGAGGCGGTCCGAGCAGTACTTC.

The V gene is TRBV12-3 or TRBV12-4, the J gene TRBJ2-7; D is ambiguous. This CDR3 has 12 amino acids. V lost 6 bases and J 3 bases, leaving 9 bases between the germline ends. DNA of the CDR3: TGTGCCAGCAGCAGACACCTCTACGAGCAGTACTTC. Translating gives CASSRHLYEQYF.

V usage is TRBV18 and J usage is TRBJ1-5; 11 nucleotides align to TRBD1. This CDR3 spans 16 amino acids. The germline CDR1 and CDR2 sequences are KGHSH and LQKENI. V shed 0 bases and J 9 bases; nucleotides not matched to a gene: 7. For the CDR3, the DNA is TGTGCCAGCTCACCACCCGGACAGGGGGCATGGGGGCCCCAGCATTTT. Translated: CASSPPGQGAWGPQHF.

The chain carries TRBV30 and TRBJ1-5, with D possibly being TRBD1 (5 bases). This CDR3 is built from 13 residues. Per germline, CDR1 GTSNPN and CDR2 SVGIG (reference sequence). Between the trimmed V and J ends, which lost 1 base and 3 bases, there was a span of 7 bases. The CDR3 here is CAWSAGPNQPQHF. CDR3 nucleotides: TGTGCCTGGAGTGCAGGGCCCAATCAGCCCCAGCATTTT.

V gene TRBV28 combines with J gene TRBJ2-5; D possibly corresponds to TRBD2 (6 bases). Germline loops: CDR1 MDHEN, CDR2 SYDVKM. The CDR3 loop spans 14 amino acids. V was trimmed by 8 bases and J by 5 bases, leaving 18 bases between them. CDR3 DNA sequence: TGTGCCAGCTGGGGGGTACCCTCCCGTGAGACCCAGTACTTC. This translates into CASWGVPSRETQYF. Together with reference TRBV28 and TRBJ2-5, the CDR3 gives the full variable domain: DVKVTQSSRYLVKRTGEKVFLECVQDMDHENMFWYRQDPGLGLRLIYFSYDVKMKEKGDIPEGYSVSREKKERFSLILESASTNQTSMYLCASWGVPSRETQYFGPGTRLLVL.

This chain uses TRBV27 with TRBJ2-1; 14 bases agree with TRBD2. The CDR3 extends over 19 amino acids. V trimming: 4 bases; J trimming: 0 bases; junction bases outside the gene matches: 8. Germline V gene data show CDR1 as MNHEY and CDR2 as SMNVEV (reference sequence). The CDR3 region has the DNA TGTGCCAGCAGTTCCGGACTAGCGGGGGGCCGGAGCTCCTACAATGAGCAGTTCTTC. Protein: CASSSGLAGGRSSYNEQFF.

The chain combines TRBV18 with TRBJ1-6, with no clear D. V lost 8 bases, J lost 7 bases, and 12 bases lay in between. The CDR3 loop spans 13 amino acids. Looked up from germline, CDR1 is KGHSH and CDR2 is LQKENI. The CDR3 DNA is TGTGCCAGCCGCCCCGAGTCCAATTCACCCCTCCACTTT. Translated, it gives CASRPESNSPLHF.

For the CDR3, the DNA is TGTGCCAGCGGCATTAGACAGGGCCGGGGAGATACGCAGTATTTT. Translated: CASGIRQGRGDTQYF. This chain connects TRBV27 to TRBJ2-3; 7 bases are shared with TRBD1. The germline V gene encodes CDR1 MNHEY and CDR2 SMNVEV (reference sequence). V lost 8 bases, J lost 5 bases, and 13 bases stayed unmatched. This CDR3 has 15 amino acids.

The chain employs TRBV30 and TRBJ1-5; 10 bases match TRBD1. The ends lost 0 bases at V and 4 bases at J; junction bases unmatched: 9. Germline CDR1 is GTSNPN and CDR2 is SVGIG (reference sequence). The CDR3 has 17 residues. The CDR3 loop is CAWSVALRTGGNQPQHF. For the CDR3, the DNA is TGTGCCTGGAGTGTAGCGCTCCGGACAGGGGGTAATCAGCCCCAGCATTTT.

The chain combines TRBV28 with TRBJ1-1; D is possibly TRBD1 (6 bases). The CDR3 contains 12 residues. V gave up 2 bases and J gave up 9 bases, with 10 bases separating them. Germline assignment: CDR1 MDHEN and CDR2 SYDVKM. The DNA for the CDR3 is TGTGCCAGCAGTTTACTGAGGGACAAAGCTTTCTTT. Protein sequence: CASSLLRDKAFF.

This clone was seen a few times. V usage is TRBV21-1 and J usage is TRBJ1-1; TRBD1 is the table's D call and was not checked against the DNA. TRBV21-1 is a pseudogene locus. This CDR3 comprises 17 residues. For the CDR3, the DNA is TGTGCCAGCAGCAAGCAAACGGGACAGACGCCGAACACTGAAGCTTTCTTT. Its translation: CASSKQTGQTPNTEAFF.

The chain has TRBV4-1 and TRBJ1-6; the match to TRBD1 covers 7 bases. The CDR3 is made up of 16 amino acids. The J segment lost 7 bases and the V segment lost 4 bases, leaving 10 bases of the junction unmatched. CDR1 and CDR2 from the germline V gene are MGHRA and YSYEKL. The CDR3 DNA follows: TGCGCCAGCAGCCCTTTCCCCGGGACAGAGAATTCACCCCTCCACTTT. Encoded protein: CASSPFPGTENSPLHF.

The J gene is TRBJ1-6, the V gene TRBV27; D might be TRBD1 (6 bases). V was shortened by 5 bases and J by 4 bases, with 12 bases between the two germline ends. This CDR3 contains 15 residues. Germline assignment: CDR1 MNHEY and CDR2 SMNVEV (reference sequence). CDR3 amino acids: CASSTGTRYNSPLHF. CDR3 coding DNA: TGTGCCAGCAGTACCGGGACAAGGTATAATTCACCCCTCCACTTT.

The CDR3 DNA reads as TGTGCCAGCAGCCTGAAGGCAGGGAACTATGGCTACACCTTC. This gives the protein CASSLKAGNYGYTF. The V and J genes are TRBV16 and TRBJ1-2, with a weak D call TRBD1 (5 bases). V lost 4 bases, J lost 2 bases, and 11 bases lay in between. The CDR3 runs 14 residues. From germline, CDR1 is KGHSY and CDR2 FQNENV. The variable domain in full, with the rest retrieved from reference TRBV16 and TRBJ1-2, is GEEVAQTPKHLVRGEGQKAKLYCAPIKGHSYVFWYQQVLKNEFKFLISFQNENVFDETGMPKERFSAKCLPNSPCSLEIQATKLEDSAVYFCASSLKAGNYGYTFGSGTRLTVV.

This chain links TRBV5-5 with TRBJ2-1; TRBD1 matches 9 bases. Germline V gene data show CDR1 as SGHKS and CDR2 as YYEKEE (reference sequence). The CDR3 contains 16 residues. Unmatched junction bases numbered 7, after V lost 4 bases and J lost 2 bases. CDR3 residues: CASSRTGVEPYNEQFF. DNA for the CDR3: TGTGCCAGCAGCCGGACAGGGGTAGAACCCTACAATGAGCAGTTCTTC. The entire variable domain, with the rest obtained from reference TRBV5-5 and TRBJ2-1, is as follows: DAGVTQSPTHLIKTRGQQVTLRCSPISGHKSVSWYQQVLGQGPQFIFQYYEKEERGRGNFPDRFSARQFPNYSSELNVNALLLGDSALYLCASSRTGVEPYNEQFFGPGTRLTVL.

V and J are TRBV10-3 and TRBJ2-3, with 16 bases aligning to TRBD2. The CDR3 spans 20 residues. Germline V gives CDR1 ENHRY, CDR2 SYGVKD. With V trimmed by 2 bases and J by 5 bases, 13 bases remained unmatched. The DNA for the CDR3 is TGTGCCATCAGTGAGAATGGCAACTTGGGACTAGCGGGGGGGCGAGATACGCAGTATTTT. This gives the protein CAISENGNLGLAGGRDTQYF.

A note on this clone: Other DNA sequences in the sample encode the same CDR3. V and J are TRBV10-1 and TRBJ1-1, with unresolved D. The CDR3 is made up of 16 amino acids. The V end was cut by 0 bases, the J end by 7 bases, with 18 bases between. Per the germline V gene, CDR1 is WNHNN and CDR2 is SYGVQD (reference sequence). CDR3 protein: CASSESESIPPREAFF. Written as DNA, the CDR3 is TGCGCCAGCAGTGAGTCGGAGTCCATTCCTCCACGTGAAGCTTTCTTT.

A few counts support this clone. The V and J genes are TRBV11-2 and TRBJ1-6; 7 nucleotides match TRBD1. After removal of 2 bases from V and 9 bases from J, the junction contained 7 bases not matched to a gene. CDR3 length: 15 residues. CDR1 is SGHAT and CDR2 is FQNNGV in the germline V gene. The CDR3 bases are TGTGCCAGCAGCTTAATGGTGCGACAGGGTTCACCCCTCCACTTT. Translation: CASSLMVRQGSPLHF.

The V call is TRBV20-1, the J call TRBJ1-1; D gene uncertain. The V and J ends lost 3 bases and 10 bases respectively, with 15 bases between them. This CDR3 contains 12 residues. Germline V lookup: CDR1 DFQATT, CDR2 SNEGSKA (reference sequence). For the CDR3, the DNA is TGCAGTGCTAGTTCCGGGGATTTTAGAGCTTTCTTT. Its translation: CSASSGDFRAFF.

The gene calls are TRBV7-9 and TRBJ2-2; D is undetermined. CDR1 and CDR2 from the germline V gene are SEHNR and FQNEAQ (reference sequence). With 5 bases removed from V and 5 bases from J, the gap between germline ends came to 12 bases. The CDR3 covers 14 residues. The CDR3 DNA is TGTGCCAGCAGCATCCCAACAGAAACCGGGGAGCTGTTTTTT. Translated, it gives CASSIPTETGELFF. Based on the CDR3 plus reference TRBV7-9 and TRBJ2-2, the full variable domain is DTGVSQNPRHKITKRGQNVTFRCDPISEHNRLYWYRQTLGQGPEFLTYFQNEAQLEKSRLLSDRFSAERPKGSFSTLEIQRTEQGDSAMYLCASSIPTETGELFFGEGSRLTVL.

The J gene is TRBJ2-1, the V gene TRBV5-5; D remains unclear. The CDR3 length is 15 residues. Germline CDR1 is SGHKS and CDR2 is YYEKEE (reference sequence). Trimming pared 2 bases from V and 8 bases from J, leaving 17 bases between. The CDR3 DNA sequence: TGTGCCAGCAGCTTTCGGTCTACCTTAAGCCATGAGCAGTTCTTC. Translating gives CASSFRSTLSHEQFF.

The V gene is TRBV30, the J gene TRBJ2-5, with unresolved D. This CDR3 is 12 amino acids long. Trimming pared 0 bases from V and 7 bases from J, leaving 9 bases between. From germline, CDR1 is GTSNPN and CDR2 SVGIG (reference sequence). This chain's CDR3 is CAWSVPSGTQYF. The CDR3 DNA reads TGTGCCTGGAGTGTACCTTCGGGGACCCAGTACTTC.